These T cell receptor beta chains were read from a single sample in a study of T cell responses to AZD1222 COVID-19 vaccine. TCRdb's copy holds only in-frame clones and misses some; the assay was immunoSEQ multiplex PCR. The profile covers 150,000 to 200,000 clones, with around 94% appearing a single time and about 3% taken by the ten largest. The sequences come from peripheral blood, collected on day 0 of AZD1222 vaccination. These receptors all come from an adult in good health. Both conserved end residues are part of each CDR3. Fields, in order: D gene, J gene, clone size, V gene, CDR3 protein, CDR3 DNA. The D gene is left open where the match is weak. Clone size is given for some rows only: seen once, a few or many times, or a class if the clone is expanded.

. TRBJ1-2 . TRBV5-6 CASSLASVSAGGYTF TGTGCCAGCAGCTTGGCCTCGGTATCAGCGGGGGGCTACACCTTC
. TRBJ2-5 few TRBV19 CASGLQETQYF TGTGCCAGTGGGCTGCAAGAGACCCAGTACTTC
. TRBJ2-1 . TRBV30 CAWVRDFNNEQFF TGTGCCTGGGTCCGGGACTTTAACAATGAGCAGTTCTTC
. TRBJ2-5 . TRBV6-5 CASSYGGGQGETQYF TGTGCCAGCAGTTACGGCGGGGGACAAGGGGAGACCCAGTACTTC
. TRBJ2-7 . TRBV12-3/TRBV12-4 CASSLSFPNEQYF TGTGCCAGCAGTTTAAGCTTCCCCAACGAGCAGTACTTC
TRBD2 TRBJ2-2 . TRBV5-1 CASSSGLAGGGTGELFF TGCGCCAGCAGCTCTGGACTAGCGGGAGGAGGGACCGGGGAGCTGTTTTTT
TRBD1 TRBJ1-2 . TRBV3-1/TRBV3-2 CASSHITGGADNYGYTF TGTGCCAGCAGCCATATCACAGGGGGCGCAGATAACTATGGCTACACCTTC
TRBD2 TRBJ2-5 . TRBV11-2 CASSLYSGSGIKTQYF TGTGCCAGCAGCTTATACAGCGGGAGTGGAATAAAGACCCAGTACTTC
. TRBJ2-7 . TRBV5-4 CASSPGAAGSAYEQYF TGTGCCAGCAGCCCTGGGGCGGCGGGGAGCGCGTACGAGCAGTACTTC
TRBD1 TRBJ2-7 . TRBV4-1 CASSALKTGGFYEQYF TGCGCCAGCTCCGCCCTGAAGACAGGGGGCTTCTACGAGCAGTACTTC
. TRBJ1-1 few TRBV27 CASSFSTLNTEAFF TGTGCCAGCAGTTTTAGCACTCTGAACACTGAAGCTTTCTTT
. TRBJ1-2 once TRBV5-1 CASSLGPAGTDYGYTF TGCGCCAGCAGCTTGGGGCCGGCAGGGACTGACTATGGCTACACCTTC
TRBD2 TRBJ2-3 . TRBV10-3 CAISHSGGEDTDTQYF TGTGCCATCAGCCATTCGGGGGGGGAGGACACAGATACGCAGTATTTT